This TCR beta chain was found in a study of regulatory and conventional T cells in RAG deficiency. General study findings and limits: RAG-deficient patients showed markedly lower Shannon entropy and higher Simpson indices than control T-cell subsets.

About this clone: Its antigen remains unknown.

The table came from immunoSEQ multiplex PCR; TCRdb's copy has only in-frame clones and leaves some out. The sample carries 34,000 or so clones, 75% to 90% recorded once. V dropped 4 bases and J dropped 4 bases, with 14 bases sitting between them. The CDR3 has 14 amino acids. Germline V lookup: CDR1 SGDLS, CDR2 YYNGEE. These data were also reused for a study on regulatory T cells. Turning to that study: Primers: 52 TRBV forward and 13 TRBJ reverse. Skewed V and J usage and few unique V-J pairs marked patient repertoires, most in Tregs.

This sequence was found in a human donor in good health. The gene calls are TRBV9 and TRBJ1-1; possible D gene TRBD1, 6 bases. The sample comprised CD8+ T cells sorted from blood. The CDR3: CASSLTGRRTEAFF. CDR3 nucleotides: TGTGCCAGCAGCCTAACAGGGCGTCGCACTGAAGCTTTCTTT.